This T cell receptor (beta chain) is drawn from a study of CD8+ T cells in alopecia areata. Study conclusions and caveats: There were also resident alphabeta T cells of normal skin sequenced in scalp samples.

Investigators isolated RNA and reverse transcribed it into cDNA to act as the sequencing template. TCRdb's copy holds only in-frame clones and misses some; the assay was immunoSEQ multiplex PCR. The sample lists under 150,000 clones, 56% occurring once. This clone came up a few times. Its antigen is unknown. The treatment denotes: oral pan-JAK inhibitor, 5-10 mg twice daily. Researchers took lesional scalp punch biopsies and peripheral blood from people who were alopecia areata patients. Investigators sorted PBMCs to obtain both CD4+ and CD8+ T cells. The CDR3 spans 13 residues. The germline V and J ends were trimmed by 10 bases and 3 bases, with 13 bases remaining between them. Per germline, CDR1 MNHNY and CDR2 SVGAGI (reference sequence).

The V call is TRBV6-6, the J call TRBJ1-5; D unresolved. The source is a human donor with alopecia areata. The sample consisted of CD4+ T cells sorted from blood, taken at week 24, from a patient treated with tofacitinib. The CDR3 sequence is CATETAHNQPQHF. The DNA for the CDR3 is TGTGCCACCGAAACGGCACACAATCAGCCCCAGCATTTT.